The source of this TCR beta chain is a study of T cells after yellow fever vaccination. This clonotype was picked up a small number of times. What it recognizes is unknown. A 5'RACE template-switching step, the method used to make TCR cDNA, added a universal primer site and UMIs. TCRdb reanalysed the 5' RACE reads using MiXCR and keeps one entry per CDR3 protein. Of a few hundred thousand distinct CDR3 sequences listed, 10% to 15% are singletons. Trimming took 3 bases from V and 8 from J, leaving 10 bases between them. The germline V gene has CDR1 KGHSH and CDR2 LQKENI. The CDR3 has 12 amino acids. Findings and limits, study-wide: Boosting was followed by the reappearance of most primary-vaccination clones (about 96% CD4, 70% to 90% CD8). On re-exposure, the response was weaker but peaked faster, at day 5 versus 15.

The chain carries TRBV18 and TRBJ1-1; D is unresolved. The TCR sequence derives from a man under 40 who received the YFV17D yellow fever vaccine. The sequencing here drew on CD4+ T cells sorted from PBMCs, taken 45 days after the yellow fever booster vaccination. The CDR3 spells CASSPLREEAFF. For the CDR3, the DNA is TGTGCCAGCTCACCTCTCCGGGAAGAAGCTTTCTTT.